This T cell receptor beta chain was identified during a study of OX40 agonist ivuxolimab in advanced cancers. Looking at the study overall: At 0.01 to 10 mg/kg, ivuxolimab was administered intravenously to patients every 2 weeks.

The repertoire was sequenced with immunoSEQ multiplex PCR; TCRdb's copy has only in-frame clones and lacks some. The sample has around 19,000 clones; around 82% are singletons. Germline CDR1 and CDR2: MNHEY and SVGAGI. The CDR3 is 15 amino acids. The V gene end was trimmed by 6 bases and the J gene end by 5 bases; junction bases not matched to a gene: 7. The source material was CD4+ or CD8+ T cells sorted from blood, sampled in a trial of the OX40 agonist ivuxolimab. The clonotype was recovered from an adult with an advanced solid tumor such as melanoma, head and neck, liver or kidney cancer. The rearrangement joins TRBV6-5 to TRBJ1-2; TRBD1 aligns across 12 bases. As DNA, the CDR3 is TGTGCCAGCAGCCCCGGGACAGGGGGCTGGTATGGCTACACCTTC. Protein sequence: CASSPGTGGWYGYTF.